Listed below are T cell receptor beta chains from one sample, sequenced in a study of PD-L1 blockade in urothelial cancer. This table comes from immunoSEQ multiplex PCR, and its TCRdb copy is limited to in-frame clones, with some not included. The sample lists under 40,000 clones, around 89% occurring once. Source: PBMCs, taken around atezolizumab (anti-PD-L1) treatment. These receptors were obtained from a man aged 55 to 70 with urothelial cancer. Each CDR3 is given with its conserved first and last residue. The D gene is left open where the match is weak. Clone size appears in some rows only: once, few, many, or a class for an expanded clone.

>-|TRBV5-1|-|16|TRBJ1-5
CASSLEPPDSNQPQHF
TGCGCCAGCAGCTTGGAGCCACCCGATAGCAATCAGCCCCAGCATTTT
>-|TRBV28|TRBD2|17|TRBJ2-3
CASSFPGLAGGRDTQYF
TGTGCCAGCAGCTTCCCGGGACTAGCGGGAGGGAGGGATACGCAGTATTTT
>few|TRBV29-1|-|9|TRBJ1-1
CSVGPGAFF
TGCAGCGTTGGACCGGGGGCTTTCTTT
>-|TRBV6-5|-|16|TRBJ1-6
CASSYVADGRNSPLHF
TGTGCCAGCAGTTACGTGGCAGATGGCCGCAATTCACCCCTCCACTTT
>-|TRBV19|TRBD2|18|TRBJ2-3
CASSPVPGLAGGTDTQYF
TGTGCCAGTAGCCCTGTCCCGGGACTAGCGGGAGGAACAGATACGCAGTATTTT
>-|TRBV10-2|-|18|TRBJ2-7
CASKGQVRELAAFYEQYF
TGCGCCAGCAAAGGACAGGTACGGGAGCTAGCAGCCTTCTACGAGCAGTACTTC
>-|TRBV7-9|-|17|TRBJ2-1
CASSPPFPGFFAGEQFF
TGTGCCAGCAGCCCTCCTTTCCCGGGGTTTTTTGCCGGTGAGCAGTTCTTC
>-|TRBV28|TRBD1|16|TRBJ2-5
CASSLGAGQGGETQYF
TGTGCCAGCAGTTTGGGGGCGGGACAGGGAGGGGAGACCCAGTACTTC
>-|TRBV28|-|12|TRBJ2-7
CASSLILGEQYF
TGTGCCAGCAGTTTGATCCTCGGTGAGCAGTACTTC
>-|TRBV5-1|-|15|TRBJ2-2
CASSLVQTHTGELFF
TGCGCCAGCAGCTTGGTACAAACCCACACCGGGGAGCTGTTTTTT
>-|TRBV18|-|15|TRBJ2-3
CASSQQTGLGDTQYF
TGTGCCAGCTCACAACAAACAGGGCTCGGAGATACGCAGTATTTT
>-|TRBV6-1|-|15|TRBJ2-5
CASTEGWRGGETQYF
TGTGCCAGCACCGAGGGGTGGCGGGGAGGAGAGACCCAGTACTTC
>once|TRBV19|-|16|TRBJ2-7
CASSIYPRDSSNEQYF
TGTGCCAGTAGTATCTACCCGAGAGACAGCTCTAACGAGCAGTACTTC
>-|TRBV5-1|TRBD2|15|TRBJ2-3
CASSPRTSDTDTQYF
TGCGCCAGCAGCCCCCGGACTAGCGACACAGATACGCAGTATTTT
>-|TRBV7-3|-|15|TRBJ1-3
CASSSFGTTGNTIYF
TGTGCCAGCAGCTCATTCGGGACAACTGGAAACACCATATATTTT
>-|TRBV13|-|16|TRBJ2-4
CASSLYRDSAKNIQYF
TGTGCCAGCAGCTTATACCGGGACTCGGCCAAAAACATTCAGTACTTC
>few|TRBV9|-|13|TRBJ1-5
CASSVVPNQPQHF
TGTGCCAGCAGCGTAGTCCCGAATCAGCCCCAGCATTTT
>-|TRBV7-9|TRBD1|15|TRBJ1-1
CASSTLRGRDAEAFF
TGTGCCAGCAGCACCCTTAGGGGGCGCGACGCTGAAGCTTTCTTT
>-|TRBV19|-|13|TRBJ2-1
CASSIDRDGRQFF
TGTGCCAGTAGTATAGACAGGGATGGACGTCAGTTCTTC
>-|TRBV28|-|15|TRBJ2-3
CASSLDPGMPDTQYF
TGTGCCAGCAGTTTGGACCCAGGGATGCCAGATACGCAGTATTTT
>-|TRBV7-2|TRBD2|17|TRBJ2-5
CASSWGLAGGRGETQYF
TGTGCCAGCAGCTGGGGACTAGCGGGGGGCCGGGGGGAGACCCAGTACTTC
>-|TRBV5-1|TRBD1|13|TRBJ2-1
CASSSNRGDEQFF
TGCGCCAGCAGCTCCAACAGGGGCGATGAGCAGTTCTTC
>-|TRBV4-2|TRBD1|15|TRBJ1-1
CASSRDDRAWTEAFF
TGTGCCAGCAGCCGGGACGACAGGGCATGGACTGAAGCTTTCTTT
>-|TRBV28|-|13|TRBJ1-5
CASSLARSQPQHF
TGTGCCAGCAGTTTAGCCAGGTCTCAGCCCCAGCATTTT
>-|TRBV18|TRBD1|16|TRBJ1-1
CASSPLRTGGNTEAFF
TGTGCCAGCTCACCGCTGAGGACAGGAGGGAACACTGAAGCTTTCTTT
>-|TRBV5-1|TRBD2|14|TRBJ2-7
CASSYQGLASEQYF
TGCGCCAGCAGCTACCAGGGACTAGCTTCAGAGCAGTACTTC
>-|TRBV4-1|-|13|TRBJ2-7
CASSQLGVYEQYF
TGCGCCAGCAGCCAATTAGGGGTCTACGAGCAGTACTTC
>-|TRBV10-3|-|15|TRBJ2-7
CAISDGQGLDLEQYF
TGTGCCATCAGTGATGGTCAGGGATTGGATCTCGAGCAGTACTTC
>-|TRBV7-2|TRBD2|16|TRBJ2-7
CASSLARSGGAYEQYF
TGTGCCAGCAGCTTAGCCCGGAGCGGGGGGGCCTACGAGCAGTACTTC